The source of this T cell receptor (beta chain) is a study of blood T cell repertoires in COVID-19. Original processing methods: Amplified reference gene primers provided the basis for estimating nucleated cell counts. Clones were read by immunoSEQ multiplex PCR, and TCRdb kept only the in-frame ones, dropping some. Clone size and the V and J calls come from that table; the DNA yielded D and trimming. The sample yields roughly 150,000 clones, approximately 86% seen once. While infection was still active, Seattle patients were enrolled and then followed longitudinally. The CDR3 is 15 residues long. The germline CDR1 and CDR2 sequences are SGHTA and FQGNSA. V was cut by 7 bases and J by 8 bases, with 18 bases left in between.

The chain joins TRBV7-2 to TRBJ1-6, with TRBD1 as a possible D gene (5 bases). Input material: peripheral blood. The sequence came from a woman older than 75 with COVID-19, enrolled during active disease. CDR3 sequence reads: CASTLTGRADSPLHF. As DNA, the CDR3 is TGTGCCAGCACCCTAACGGGCAGGGCCGATTCACCCCTCCACTTT.